The 18 T cell receptor beta chains below come from one sample, sequenced in a study of cytomegalovirus exposure and HLA in healthy donors. The method was immunoSEQ multiplex PCR; TCRdb's version includes in-frame clones alone and lacks a portion of them. Of roughly 50,000 clones in the sample, roughly nine tenths were seen once. The sequencing input was PBMCs. Receptor source: a woman aged 18 to 35 in good health and CMV-seropositive.

This clone was recorded a few times. The chain has TRBV21-1 and TRBJ2-1; the DNA was not used to check the table's D call, TRBD1. TRBV21-1 is designated a pseudogene. The CDR3 runs to 13 residues. The CDR3 nucleotides are TGTGCCAGCAGCAATGGGCAGGCCAATGAGCAGTTCTTC. It codes for CASSNGQANEQFF.

The V gene is TRBV6-5, the J gene TRBJ1-5; weak D call: TRBD1 (6 bases). Trimming shortened V by 6 bases and J by 4 bases, and 16 bases separated the two germline ends. Germline CDR1 is MNHEY and CDR2 is SVGAGI. The CDR3 spans 15 residues. Here the CDR3 reads CASRQGLTINQPQHF. CDR3 coding DNA: TGTGCCAGCAGACAGGGCCTTACAATTAATCAGCCCCAGCATTTT.

As to this clone: At one boundary the junction diverges from the germline segment, which might be a read error. This rearrangement joins TRBV18 to TRBJ1-3; unclear D gene. The CDR3 extends over 17 amino acids. Germline assignment: CDR1 KGHSH and CDR2 LQKENI. In DNA, the CDR3 is TGTGCCAGCTCGCCACCCGTGCCCACTCTCTCTGGAAACACCATATATTTT. This sequence encodes CASSPPVPTLSGNTIYF.

This chain joins TRBV5-6 and TRBJ2-5, with 7 bases that match TRBD2. There are 16 residues in the CDR3. The V segment lost 4 bases and the J segment 5 bases; nucleotides outside the gene matches: 14. Germline V gene sequence: CDR1 SGHDT, CDR2 YYEEEE. The CDR3 loop is CASSPGRVLKVETQYF. The CDR3 DNA reads as TGTGCCAGCAGCCCGGGGAGGGTCTTAAAAGTGGAGACCCAGTACTTC.

The chain employs TRBV5-4 and TRBJ2-1; 11 positions match TRBD2. This CDR3 is 18 amino acids long. V shed 1 base and J 9 bases; nucleotides not matched to a gene: 15. Germline V gives CDR1 SGHNT, CDR2 YYREEE (reference sequence). The CDR3 protein is CASSLFGSGGARSTEQFF. As DNA, the CDR3 is TGTGCCAGCAGCTTGTTTGGTAGCGGGGGGGCCCGATCTACTGAGCAGTTCTTC.

This chain uses TRBV4-3 with TRBJ2-5; D perhaps matches TRBD2 (6 bases). Germline V gives CDR1 LGHNA, CDR2 YSLEER. V shed 2 bases and J shed 2 bases, with 12 bases lying between them. This CDR3 has 15 amino acids. CDR3 amino acids: CASSQSPRGQETQYF. Written as DNA, the CDR3 is TGCGCCAGCAGCCAATCCCCACGGGGGCAAGAGACCCAGTACTTC.

This chain links TRBV4-3 with TRBJ2-7; TRBD1 agrees at 9 bases. The germline V gene encodes CDR1 LGHNA and CDR2 YSLEER. CDR3 length: 16 amino acids. The ends lost 1 base at V and 3 bases at J; junction bases unmatched: 7. CDR3 residues: CASSQATTGQGYEQYF. CDR3 in DNA: TGCGCCAGCAGCCAAGCCACGACGGGACAGGGCTACGAGCAGTACTTC.

The rearrangement links TRBV15 to TRBJ2-1; 14 bases match TRBD2. The CDR3 length is 17 residues. The germline CDR1 and CDR2 sequences are LNHNV and YYDKDF (reference sequence). V trimming: 0 bases; J trimming: 7 bases; junction bases outside the gene matches: 5. The CDR3 is CATSRDIGTSGGNEQFF. The CDR3 DNA reads TGTGCCACCAGCAGAGACATTGGGACTAGCGGGGGAAATGAGCAGTTCTTC.

This chain joins TRBV7-9 and TRBJ2-3, with 9 nucleotides matching TRBD2. The CDR3 spans 15 residues. Germline assignment: CDR1 SEHNR and CDR2 FQNEAQ (reference sequence). The ends lost 0 bases at V and 5 bases at J; junction bases unmatched: 3. CDR3 sequence reads: CASSLAFSGGDTQYF. For the CDR3, the DNA is TGTGCCAGCAGCTTAGCTTTTAGCGGGGGAGATACGCAGTATTTT.

The genes are TRBV10-3 and TRBJ1-5; TRBD1 matches at 7 bases. The ends lost 10 bases at V and 3 bases at J; junction bases unmatched: 12. CDR3 length: 15 residues. Germline values: CDR1 ENHRY, CDR2 SYGVKD. This CDR3 reads CATDVGDSNNQPQHF. Written as DNA, the CDR3 is TGTGCCACCGACGTGGGGGACAGCAACAATCAGCCCCAGCATTTT.

The chain links TRBV7-9 to TRBJ1-2; D gene ambiguous. Germline-derived CDR1 and CDR2 are SEHNR and FQNEAQ (reference sequence). This CDR3 has 13 residues. Deletions cut 5 bases from V and 3 bases from J, with 10 bases between. The CDR3 loop is CASSPMADYGYTF. In DNA, the CDR3 is TGTGCCAGCAGCCCTATGGCGGACTATGGCTACACCTTC.

The chain links TRBV28 to TRBJ1-4; possible D gene TRBD1, 6 bases. The V and J ends lost 3 bases and 8 bases respectively, with 16 bases between them. The CDR3 is 15 residues long. CDR1 MDHEN and CDR2 SYDVKM come from the germline V gene. DNA for the CDR3: TGTGCCAGCAGTTTGCCCAGGGGAGGGCTGGAAAAACTGTTTTTT. Residues: CASSLPRGGLEKLFF.

The V call is TRBV5-4, the J call TRBJ1-1; possibly TRBD1 for D (6 bases). CDR3 length: 15 residues. V dropped 1 base and J dropped 1 base, with 11 bases sitting between them. Germline V CDR1 and CDR2: SGHNT, YYREEE (reference sequence). CDR3 sequence (DNA): TGTGCCAGCAGCTTGAGGGACATAAAGAACACTGAAGCTTTCTTT. This sequence encodes CASSLRDIKNTEAFF.

The chain joins TRBV4-1 to TRBJ1-2, with D perhaps matching TRBD1 (6 bases). V gave up 2 bases and J gave up 8 bases, with 18 bases separating them. The CDR3 sequence is 15 residues long. CDR1 and CDR2 from the germline V gene are MGHRA and YSYEKL. CDR3 protein: CASSQPKTGRLGYTF. CDR3 coding DNA: TGCGCCAGCAGCCAACCTAAGACAGGTCGGCTAGGCTACACCTTC.

This clone was seen only once. The chain couples TRBV6-6 to TRBJ2-7, with 9 bases lining up with TRBD1. This CDR3 has 16 amino acids. Per germline, CDR1 MNHNY and CDR2 SVGAGI (reference sequence). V lost 2 bases to trimming and J lost 2 bases; unmatched junction nucleotides: 7. Here the CDR3 DNA reads TGTGCCAGCAGTTACCCCGGGACAGGGAGGACCTACGAGCAGTACTTC. Protein: CASSYPGTGRTYEQYF.

This CDR3 is CASSYSSALNQPQHF. The DNA of the CDR3 is TGTGCCAGCAGTTACTCGTCAGCGCTCAATCAGCCCCAGCATTTT. This chain uses TRBV6-5 with TRBJ1-5; no definite D call. Germline V gene lookup returns CDR1 MNHEY and CDR2 SVGAGI. Trimming left V 0 bases short and J 3 bases short, with 9 bases between. CDR3 size: 15 residues.

This chain uses TRBV2 with TRBJ1-1; 11 bases are a match to TRBD1. From germline, CDR1 is SNHLY and CDR2 FYNNEI. The trim removed 5 bases at V and 6 bases at J, leaving 8 bases unmatched. This CDR3 has 15 amino acids. The CDR3 is CASSTPGTGGSEAFF. The CDR3 DNA sequence: TGTGCCAGCAGTACCCCGGGGACAGGGGGGTCTGAAGCTTTCTTT.

The genes are TRBV5-1 and TRBJ2-7; 10 bases fit TRBD1. The CDR3 runs to 17 residues. CDR1 and CDR2 (germline): SGHRS, YFSETQ. J was trimmed by 3 bases and V by 0 bases; bases with no gene match: 9. CDR3 DNA sequence: TGCGCCAGCAGCTTGGGACGACAGGGGGCGCAGGGCTACGAGCAGTACTTC. It encodes CASSLGRQGAQGYEQYF.